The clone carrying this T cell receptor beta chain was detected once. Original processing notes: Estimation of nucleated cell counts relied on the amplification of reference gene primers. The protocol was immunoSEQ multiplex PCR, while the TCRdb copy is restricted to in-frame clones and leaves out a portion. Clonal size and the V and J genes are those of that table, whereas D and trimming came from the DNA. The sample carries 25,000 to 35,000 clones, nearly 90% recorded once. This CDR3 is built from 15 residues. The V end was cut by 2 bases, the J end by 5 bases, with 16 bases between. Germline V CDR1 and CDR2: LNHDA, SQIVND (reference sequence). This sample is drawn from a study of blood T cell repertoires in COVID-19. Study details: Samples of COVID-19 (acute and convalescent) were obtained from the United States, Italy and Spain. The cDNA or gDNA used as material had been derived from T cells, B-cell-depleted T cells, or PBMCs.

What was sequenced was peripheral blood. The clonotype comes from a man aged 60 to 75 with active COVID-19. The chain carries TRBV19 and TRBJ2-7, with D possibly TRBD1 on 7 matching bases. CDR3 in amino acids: CASSITNRGLDEQYF. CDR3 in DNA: TGTGCCAGTAGTATAACGAACAGGGGACTTGACGAGCAGTACTTC.